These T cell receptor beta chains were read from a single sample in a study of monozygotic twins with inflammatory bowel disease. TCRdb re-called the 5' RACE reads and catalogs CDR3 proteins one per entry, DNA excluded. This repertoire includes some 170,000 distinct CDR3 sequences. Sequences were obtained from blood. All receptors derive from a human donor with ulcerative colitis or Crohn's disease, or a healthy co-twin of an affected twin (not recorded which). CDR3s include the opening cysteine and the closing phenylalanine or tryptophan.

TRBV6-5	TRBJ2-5	CASSWTVGETQYF
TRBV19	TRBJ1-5	CATSDTFNQPQHF
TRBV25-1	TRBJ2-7	CASSPGPSYEQYF
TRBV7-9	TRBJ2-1	CASSFTPRGTLRNEQFF
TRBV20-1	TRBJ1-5	CSAPRGGRQPQHF
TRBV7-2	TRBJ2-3	CASSLRPGLAGTDTQYF
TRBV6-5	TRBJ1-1	CASIRTGFMNTEAFF
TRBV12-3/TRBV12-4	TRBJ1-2	CASSFAVGANYGYTF
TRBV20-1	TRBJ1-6	CSARREGAVNNSPLHF
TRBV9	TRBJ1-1	CASREDAGGTLTEAFF
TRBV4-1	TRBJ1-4	CASSQDSGENEKLFF
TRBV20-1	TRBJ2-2	CSARGGGSTGELFF
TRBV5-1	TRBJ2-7	CASSLGDRTYEQYF
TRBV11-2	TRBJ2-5	CASLQGTGAAQYF
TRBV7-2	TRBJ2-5	CASSSYWLRARKETQYF
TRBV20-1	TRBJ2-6	CSARDPGGYSGANVLTF
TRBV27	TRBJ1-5	CASSFKGGQPQHF
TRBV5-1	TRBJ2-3	CASSFPSTDTQYF
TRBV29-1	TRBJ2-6	CSVMTVSGANVLTF
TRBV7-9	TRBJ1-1	CASSLGLTGLNTEAFF
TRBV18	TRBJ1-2	CASSPLMILYGYTF
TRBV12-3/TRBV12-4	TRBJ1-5	CASSLPRTGISFQPQHF
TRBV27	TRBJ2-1	CASSSWTDRSYNEQFF
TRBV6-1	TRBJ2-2	CASCSGRATGELFF
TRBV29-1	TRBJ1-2	CSVEDRAGYTF
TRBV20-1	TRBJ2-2	CSATRATSGGVNTGELFF